This TCR beta chain was documented in a study of response to subunit inactivated influenza vaccine. TCRdb redid the calling of the RT-PCR reads with MiXCR, one entry per CDR3 protein. Seen here are 550,000 to 650,000 distinct CDR3 sequences, 12% observed once, and the top ten hold about a tenth. The CDR3 contains 11 residues. V lost 2 bases to trimming and J lost 7 bases, with 6 bases between them. The chain joins TRBV12-3 or TRBV12-4 to TRBJ2-7; D uncertain. The source material was PBMCs from blood, sampled on the day of vaccination. This TCR came from a man over 45 who received an inactivated influenza vaccine. The CDR3 DNA follows: TGTGCCAGCAGTTTAAACTCGGAGCAGTACTTC. This encodes CASSLNSEQYF.